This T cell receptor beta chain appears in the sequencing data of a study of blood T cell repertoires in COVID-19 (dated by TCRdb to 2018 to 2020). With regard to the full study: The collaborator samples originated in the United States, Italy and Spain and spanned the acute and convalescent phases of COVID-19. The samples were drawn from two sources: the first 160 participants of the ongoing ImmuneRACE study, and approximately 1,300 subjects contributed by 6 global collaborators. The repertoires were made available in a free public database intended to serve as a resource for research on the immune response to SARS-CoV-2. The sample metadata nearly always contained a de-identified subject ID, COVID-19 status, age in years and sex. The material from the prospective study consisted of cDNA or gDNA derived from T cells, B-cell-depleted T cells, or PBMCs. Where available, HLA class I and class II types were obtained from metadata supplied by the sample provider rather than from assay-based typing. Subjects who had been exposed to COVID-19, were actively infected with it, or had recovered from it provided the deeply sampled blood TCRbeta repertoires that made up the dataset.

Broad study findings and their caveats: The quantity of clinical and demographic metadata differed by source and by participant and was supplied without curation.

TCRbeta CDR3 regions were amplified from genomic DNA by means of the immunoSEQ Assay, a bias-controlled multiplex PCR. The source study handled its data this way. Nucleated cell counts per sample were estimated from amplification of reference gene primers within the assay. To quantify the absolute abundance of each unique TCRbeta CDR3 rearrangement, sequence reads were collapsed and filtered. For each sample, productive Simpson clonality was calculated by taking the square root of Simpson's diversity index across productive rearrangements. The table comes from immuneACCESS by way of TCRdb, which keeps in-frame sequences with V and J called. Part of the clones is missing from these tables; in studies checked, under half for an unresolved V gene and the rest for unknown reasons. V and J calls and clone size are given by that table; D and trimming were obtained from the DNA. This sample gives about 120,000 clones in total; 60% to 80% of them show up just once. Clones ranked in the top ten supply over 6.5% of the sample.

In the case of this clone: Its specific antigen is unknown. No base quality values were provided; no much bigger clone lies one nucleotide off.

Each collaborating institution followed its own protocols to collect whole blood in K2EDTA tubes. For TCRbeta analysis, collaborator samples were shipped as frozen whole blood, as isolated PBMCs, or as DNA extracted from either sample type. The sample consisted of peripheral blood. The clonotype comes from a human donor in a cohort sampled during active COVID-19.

The bases are TGTGCCAGCAGCACCTTGGCGGGGACTAGCGGGAGGGCCCAACCTTACGAGCAGTACTTC. Translation gives CASSTLAGTSGRAQPYEQYF. The sequence is built from TRBV5-4 and TRBJ2-7; 16 of the junction bases match TRBD2. CDR1 and CDR2 are drawn from the germline V gene (reference sequence): SGHNT, YYREEE. The CDR3 starts with the cysteine, ends with the phenylalanine, and has 20 residues. CDR3 DNA is the only sequence kept; it has 60 bases, read in frame from the first base. The germline V and J ends show losses of 4 bases and 4 bases respectively, and no gene match explains 17 bases of the junction.